What follows are 7 T cell receptor beta chains derived from one specimen sequenced in a study of siplizumab effects on memory and regulatory T cells. The table came from immunoSEQ multiplex PCR; TCRdb's copy has only in-frame clones and leaves some out. The sample has about 97,000 clones, around 90% seen once; the top ten hold around 12%. The material sequenced was non-Treg CD4+ T cells sorted from blood. Source of these receptors: a human donor in good health.

The chain recombines TRBV9 with TRBJ1-1, with D possibly matching TRBD1 (5 bases). This CDR3 is built from 21 residues. Germline assignment: CDR1 SGDLS and CDR2 YYNGEE. V was shortened by 1 base and J by 6 bases, with 34 bases between the two germline ends. The CDR3 DNA reads as TGTGCCAGCAGCGTATACCACTCCCTCCCGACGGTTGGGGCTAGCTCGGCTGAAGCTTTCTTT. Translation gives CASSVYHSLPTVGASSAEAFF.

The chain uses TRBV7-2 and TRBJ2-7; 8 nucleotides match TRBD2. This CDR3 spans 16 amino acids. CDR1 and CDR2 (germline): SGHTA, FQGNSA. The V gene end was trimmed by 4 bases and the J gene end by 5 bases; junction bases not matched to a gene: 13. CDR3 DNA sequence: TGTGCCAGCAGCTCCCCCTTAGCGGGATCTTGGAACGAGCAGTACTTC. Amino acid sequence: CASSSPLAGSWNEQYF.

The chain is built from TRBV11-1 and TRBJ2-7; TRBD1 matches at 9 bases. Per the germline V gene, CDR1 is SGHAT and CDR2 is FQDESV (reference sequence). Unmatched junction bases numbered 8, after V lost 6 bases and J lost 2 bases. CDR3 size: 15 residues. This CDR3 reads CASSRTGTGPYEQYF. The CDR3 bases are TGTGCCAGCAGTCGTACCGGGACAGGGCCCTACGAGCAGTACTTC.

The V call is TRBV7-8, the J call TRBJ2-3, with D unresolved. CDR1 and CDR2 from the germline V gene are SGHVS and FQNEAQ. V lost 2 bases to trimming and J lost 0 bases, with 6 bases between them. There are 14 residues in the CDR3. DNA of the CDR3: TGTGCCAGCAGCTTATTAGAGAGCACAGATACGCAGTATTTT. Translated: CASSLLESTDTQYF.

The chain joins TRBV9 to TRBJ2-2; 8 nucleotides match TRBD2. After removal of 6 bases from V and 5 bases from J, the junction contained 9 bases not matched to a gene. This CDR3 region has 15 residues. Germline values: CDR1 SGDLS, CDR2 YYNGEE. Here the CDR3 DNA reads TGTGCCAGCACCCGGGGAGGGACTAGAACCGGGGAGCTGTTTTTT. Residues: CASTRGGTRTGELFF.

The table lists this clone with a count of one. The gene calls are TRBV30 and TRBJ2-5; a weak D match, TRBD2 (5 bases). Germline CDR1 is GTSNPN and CDR2 is SVGIG (reference sequence). The V end was cut by 6 bases, the J end by 2 bases, with 10 bases between. The CDR3 contains 12 residues. The CDR3 is CACSGDQETQYF. The CDR3 coding sequence is TGTGCCTGCTCCGGGGATCAAGAGACCCAGTACTTC.

The rearrangement uses TRBV10-2 and TRBJ1-2; perhaps TRBD1 as D (6 bases). V lost 4 bases and J lost 6, with 15 bases in between. The CDR3 has 14 amino acids. CDR1 and CDR2 (germline): WSHSY, SAAADI. The CDR3 spells CASSGRTVVDGYTF. As DNA, the CDR3 is TGCGCCAGCAGTGGGAGGACAGTGGTGGATGGCTACACCTTC.